This TCR beta chain stems from a study of blood T cells in healthy people across ages. Study-level information: When template switching was applied, about one barcoded beta molecule was captured per two T cells.

The use of a sample-barcoded 5' primer and a J-beta primer mix characterized a second PCR of roughly 7 to 12 cycles. Every single cDNA molecule received a tag from a template-switch adaptor with 12 random nucleotides. TCRdb independently ran MiXCR on the 5' RACE reads; one entry per CDR3 protein. This sample has over 1.5 million distinct CDR3 sequences, with around half found just once. Donation came from healthy Caucasian individuals in Russia who were aged roughly 6 to 95. The sequencing sample was made of blood. The receptor was derived from a woman in her 40s in good health.

CDR3 nucleotides: TGCGCCAGCAGCTTGAACCGGCAAGAGGATACGCAGTATTTT. It yields the protein CASSLNRQEDTQYF. The chain carries TRBV5-1 and TRBJ2-3; the D is unclear. The CDR3 length is 14 residues. From germline, CDR1 is SGHRS and CDR2 YFSETQ. Trimming pared 1 base from V and 6 bases from J, leaving 12 bases between. Looking up the rest from reference TRBV5-1 and TRBJ2-3 gives the full variable domain: KAGVTQTPRYLIKTRGQQVTLSCSPISGHRSVSWYQQTPGQGLQFLFEYFSETQRNKGNFPGRFSGRQFSNSRSEMNVSTLELGDSALYLCASSLNRQEDTQYFGPGTRLTVL.